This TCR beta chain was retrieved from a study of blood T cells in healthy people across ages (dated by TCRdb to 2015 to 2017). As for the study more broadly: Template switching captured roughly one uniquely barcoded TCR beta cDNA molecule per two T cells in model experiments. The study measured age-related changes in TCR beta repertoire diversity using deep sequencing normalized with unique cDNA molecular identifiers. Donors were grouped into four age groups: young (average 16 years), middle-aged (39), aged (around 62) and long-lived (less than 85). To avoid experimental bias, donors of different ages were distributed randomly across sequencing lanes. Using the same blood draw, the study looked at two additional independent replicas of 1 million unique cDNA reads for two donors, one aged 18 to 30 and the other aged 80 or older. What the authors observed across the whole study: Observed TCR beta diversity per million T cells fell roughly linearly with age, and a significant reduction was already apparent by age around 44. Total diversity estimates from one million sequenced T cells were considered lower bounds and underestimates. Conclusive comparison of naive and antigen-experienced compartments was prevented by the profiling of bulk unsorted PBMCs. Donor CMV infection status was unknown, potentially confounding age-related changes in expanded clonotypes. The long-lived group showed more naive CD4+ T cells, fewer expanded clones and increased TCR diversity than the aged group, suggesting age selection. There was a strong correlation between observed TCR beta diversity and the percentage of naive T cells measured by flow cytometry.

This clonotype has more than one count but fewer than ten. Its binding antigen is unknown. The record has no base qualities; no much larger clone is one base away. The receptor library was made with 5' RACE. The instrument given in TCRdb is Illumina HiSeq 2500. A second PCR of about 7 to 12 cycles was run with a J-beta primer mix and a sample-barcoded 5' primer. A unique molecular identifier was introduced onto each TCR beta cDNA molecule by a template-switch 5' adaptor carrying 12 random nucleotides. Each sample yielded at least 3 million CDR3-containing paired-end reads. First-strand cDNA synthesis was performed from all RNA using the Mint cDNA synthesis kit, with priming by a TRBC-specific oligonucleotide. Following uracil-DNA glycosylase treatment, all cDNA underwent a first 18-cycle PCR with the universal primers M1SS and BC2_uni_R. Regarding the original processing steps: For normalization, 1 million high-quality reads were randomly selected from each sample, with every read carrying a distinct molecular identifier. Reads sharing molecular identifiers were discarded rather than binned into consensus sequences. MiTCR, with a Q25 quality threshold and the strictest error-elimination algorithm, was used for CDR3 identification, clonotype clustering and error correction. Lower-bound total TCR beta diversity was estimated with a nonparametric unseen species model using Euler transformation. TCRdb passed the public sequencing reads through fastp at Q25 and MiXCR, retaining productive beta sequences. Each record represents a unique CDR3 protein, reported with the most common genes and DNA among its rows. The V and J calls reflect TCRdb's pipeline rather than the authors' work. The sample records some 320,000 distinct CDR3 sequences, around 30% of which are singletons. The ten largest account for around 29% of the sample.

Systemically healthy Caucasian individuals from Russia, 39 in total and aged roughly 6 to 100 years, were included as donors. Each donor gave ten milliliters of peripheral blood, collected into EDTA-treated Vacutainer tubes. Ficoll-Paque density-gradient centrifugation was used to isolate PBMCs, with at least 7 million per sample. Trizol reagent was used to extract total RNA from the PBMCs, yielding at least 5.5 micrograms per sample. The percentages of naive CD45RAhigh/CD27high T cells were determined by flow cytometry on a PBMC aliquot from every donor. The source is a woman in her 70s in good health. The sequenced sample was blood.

In nucleotide form, the sequence is TGTGCCAGCTCACCACCGGGCAGTAGGAACACTGAAGCTTTCTTT. Its amino acids are CASSPPGSRNTEAFF. Recombination joined TRBV18 with TRBJ1-1, with the D gene not clear enough to name. From its cysteine to its phenylalanine, the CDR3 spans 15 amino acids. The read is trimmed to its CDR3 DNA, 45 bases read in frame from base 1. CDR1 is given as KGHSH and CDR2 as LQKENI, both from the germline V gene. The V and J ends are trimmed by 0 bases and 1 base, leaving 9 bases between them.